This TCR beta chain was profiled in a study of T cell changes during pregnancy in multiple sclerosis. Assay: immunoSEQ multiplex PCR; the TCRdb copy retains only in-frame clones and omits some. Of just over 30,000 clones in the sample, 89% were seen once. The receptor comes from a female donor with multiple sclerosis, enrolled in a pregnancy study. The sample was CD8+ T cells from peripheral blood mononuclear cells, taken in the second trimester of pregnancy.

CDR3 in DNA: TGTGCCAGCAGTGACTCAACTAGCGGGAGGGGGTACAATGAGCAGTTCTTC. Translation gives CASSDSTSGRGYNEQFF. This chain links TRBV6-4 with TRBJ2-1; 13 nucleotides line up with TRBD2. V lost 0 bases, J lost 4 bases, and 3 bases stayed unmatched. CDR1 MRHNA and CDR2 SNTAGT come from the germline V gene. This CDR3 is built from 17 residues.